Listed here are 32 T cell receptor beta chains from one sample, sequenced in a study of cytomegalovirus exposure and HLA in healthy donors. The PCR contained 60 Vbeta and 13 Jbeta primers. The method was immunoSEQ multiplex PCR; TCRdb's version includes in-frame clones alone and lacks a portion of them. The table lists fewer than 85,000 clones, around 65% of them singletons, with roughly 4.9% in the top ten. The sequenced sample consisted of PBMCs. These receptors all come from a man aged 60 to 75 in good health and CMV-seropositive.

The CDR3 sequence: CASSLAGAGPTGELFF. In DNA, the CDR3 is TGTGCCAGCAGCTTAGCAGGCGCGGGGCCCACCGGGGAGCTGTTTTTT. This chain links TRBV7-2 with TRBJ2-2; D perhaps matches TRBD2 (6 bases). The CDR3 spans 16 residues. V lost 0 bases to trimming and J lost 4 bases, with 12 bases between them. Germline-derived CDR1 and CDR2 are SGHTA and FQGNSA.

This clone was observed a few times. This chain connects TRBV2 to TRBJ2-1; 9 bases line up with TRBD2. Trimming cost V 7 bases and J 7 bases; bases outside gene matches: 11. Germline lookup yields CDR1 SNHLY and CDR2 FYNNEI. This CDR3 comprises 15 residues. The CDR3 reads CASTGGGGGPNEQFF. The CDR3 nucleotides are TGTGCCAGCACGGGGGGCGGGGGGGGCCCTAATGAGCAGTTCTTC.

The chain couples TRBV6-5 to TRBJ1-1; D is ambiguous. CDR1 MNHEY and CDR2 SVGAGI come from the germline V gene. This CDR3 comprises 15 residues. V dropped 0 bases and J dropped 0 bases, with 8 bases sitting between them. The CDR3 DNA is TGTGCCAGCAGTTACTCGCAGGCCCTGAACACTGAAGCTTTCTTT. Its translation is CASSYSQALNTEAFF.

The rearrangement joins TRBV9 to TRBJ2-7; 12 bases match TRBD2. The germline V gene has CDR1 SGDLS and CDR2 YYNGEE. Germline trimming cut 0 bases from V and 1 base from J; bases unmatched to any gene: 14. The CDR3 spans 20 residues. For the CDR3, the DNA is TGTGCCAGCAGCGTAGAGGCTAGCGGGGGGGCCGCAGATGGGTCCTACGAGCAGTACTTC. Translation gives CASSVEASGGAADGSYEQYF.

The gene calls are TRBV30 and TRBJ1-2; 11 bases match TRBD1. The germline gives CDR1 GTSNPN, CDR2 SVGIG (reference sequence). CDR3 length equals 16 residues. Trimming removed 3 bases from V and 5 bases from J; junction bases left unmatched: 11. The CDR3, as DNA: TGTGCCTGGAGCTTATCCGGGACAGGGGGAAGGTATGGCTACACCTTC. It yields the protein CAWSLSGTGGRYGYTF.

The V gene is TRBV15, the J gene TRBJ2-5, with TRBD2 matching 9 bases. The CDR3 is made up of 15 amino acids. With V trimmed by 3 bases and J by 5 bases, 7 bases remained unmatched. Germline lookup yields CDR1 LNHNV and CDR2 YYDKDF (reference sequence). CDR3 nucleotides: TGTGCCACCAGCAGGACTAGCGGACTAGGGGAGACCCAGTACTTC. Translation gives CATSRTSGLGETQYF.

The chain uses TRBV4-3 and TRBJ1-1; D is possibly TRBD1 (5 bases). V was cut by 4 bases and J by 3 bases, with 12 bases left in between. This CDR3 has 14 residues. Germline CDR1 is LGHNA and CDR2 is YSLEER. CDR3 protein: CASSRLTGDTEAFF. DNA of the CDR3: TGCGCCAGCAGCCGTCTTACAGGAGACACTGAAGCTTTCTTT.

The V and J genes are TRBV28 and TRBJ1-5; unclear D gene. Trimming removed 4 bases from V and 4 bases from J, with 8 bases in between. Germline V lookup: CDR1 MDHEN, CDR2 SYDVKM. The CDR3 is made up of 13 amino acids. CDR3 nucleotides: TGTGCCAGCAGTTCCCCCCCAAATCAGCCCCAGCATTTT. Amino acid sequence: CASSSPPNQPQHF.

The chain uses TRBV19 and TRBJ1-1; TRBD1 might be the D (6 bases). In germline, CDR1 is LNHDA, CDR2 SQIVND (reference sequence). V was trimmed by 1 base and J by 1 base, leaving 7 bases between them. The length of the CDR3 is 14 residues. The CDR3 bases are TGTGCCAGTAGTATAGGACAGGCGAACACTGAAGCTTTCTTT. This encodes CASSIGQANTEAFF.

The chain couples TRBV6-5 to TRBJ1-1; no definite D call. The CDR3 runs 14 residues. Trimming stripped 0 bases from V and 4 bases from J, with 9 bases between. CDR1 is MNHEY, CDR2 SVGAGI, per germline. CDR3 region: CASSYSTEGTEAFF. CDR3 coding DNA: TGTGCCAGCAGTTACTCGACGGAGGGCACTGAAGCTTTCTTT.

The V gene is TRBV28, the J gene TRBJ2-3; 10 bases map to TRBD2. The CDR3 extends over 16 amino acids. The V gene end was trimmed by 2 bases and the J gene end by 2 bases; junction bases not matched to a gene: 4. Germline loops: CDR1 MDHEN, CDR2 SYDVKM. The CDR3 loop reads CASSLDGLADTDTQYF. The CDR3, as DNA: TGTGCCAGCAGTTTAGATGGACTAGCGGACACAGATACGCAGTATTTT.

This clone was detected only a few times. The V gene is TRBV2, the J gene TRBJ2-3, with 9 nucleotides matching TRBD1. The CDR3 has 15 residues. The germline V gene has CDR1 SNHLY and CDR2 FYNNEI. V lost 7 bases, J lost 4 bases, and 9 bases stayed unmatched. The CDR3 region has the DNA TGTGCCAGCAAAGTAACAGGGGGCACCCCAGATACGCAGTATTTT. Translated, it gives CASKVTGGTPDTQYF.

The genes are TRBV4-1 and TRBJ2-2; no reliable D call. CDR3 length equals 16 residues. Deletions cut 0 bases from V and 8 bases from J, with 16 bases between. Germline V lookup: CDR1 MGHRA, CDR2 YSYEKL. CDR3 coding DNA: TGCGCCAGCAGCCAAGATCTTGGGCAGTCCAGGGGGGAGCTGTTTTTT. Protein: CASSQDLGQSRGELFF.

The chain links TRBV5-1 to TRBJ2-1; D uncertain. The germline V gene has CDR1 SGHRS and CDR2 YFSETQ. The CDR3 spans 16 residues. V was pared by 0 bases and J by 2 bases, with 12 bases between. CDR3 nucleotide sequence: TGCGCCAGCAGCTTGGACAGCTTAAGAACCTACAATGAGCAGTTCTTC. Translated: CASSLDSLRTYNEQFF.

The chain joins TRBV29-1 to TRBJ2-7, with 9 bases that match TRBD1. Germline lookup yields CDR1 SQVTM and CDR2 ANQGSEA. There are 14 residues in the CDR3. With 7 bases clipped from V and 6 bases from J, the junction kept 13 bases outside the gene matches. The CDR3 nucleotides are TGCAGCGCCTCCGACAGGGGGATGGTCGGCGAGCAGTACTTC. Translating it yields CSASDRGMVGEQYF.

The chain links TRBV19 to TRBJ2-5; possibly TRBD2 for D (6 bases). Germline V gives CDR1 LNHDA, CDR2 SQIVND (reference sequence). CDR3 size: 14 residues. Trimming removed 2 bases from V and 5 bases from J, with 12 bases in between. This CDR3 is CASSITGGLETQYF. The CDR3 DNA follows: TGTGCCAGTAGTATAACCGGGGGATTGGAGACCCAGTACTTC.

The rearrangement links TRBV7-6 to TRBJ2-7, with TRBD1 matching 8 bases. This CDR3 is built from 15 residues. V was clipped by 1 base and J by 5 bases; unmatched bases: 7. Germline values: CDR1 SGHVS, CDR2 FNYEAQ. The CDR3 here is CASSLETGVANEQYF. As DNA, the CDR3 is TGTGCCAGCAGCTTAGAGACAGGGGTGGCAAACGAGCAGTACTTC. Full variable domain (remainder filled in from reference TRBV7-6 and TRBJ2-7): GAGVSQSPRYKVTKRGQDVALRCDPISGHVSLYWYRQALGQGPEFLTYFNYEAQQDKSGLPNDRFSAERPEGSISTLTIQRTEQRDSAMYRCASSLETGVANEQYFGPGTRLTVT.

The gene calls are TRBV9 and TRBJ2-7; 10 nucleotides match TRBD1. The CDR3 runs 15 residues. The V gene's germline CDR1 is SGDLS and CDR2 YYNGEE. V lost 4 bases, J lost 0 bases, and 4 bases stayed unmatched. CDR3: CASSPRTGGSYEQYF. The CDR3 DNA reads as TGTGCCAGCAGCCCAAGGACAGGGGGCTCCTACGAGCAGTACTTC.

V is TRBV2 and J is TRBJ1-5; no reliable D call. There are 14 residues in the CDR3. V lost 2 bases to trimming and J lost 3 bases, with 8 bases between them. The germline CDR1 and CDR2 sequences are SNHLY and FYNNEI. This CDR3 is CASSETGPNQPQHF. DNA for the CDR3: TGTGCCAGCAGTGAAACGGGTCCCAATCAGCCCCAGCATTTT.

The chain uses TRBV19 and TRBJ1-6, with TRBD1 matching 11 bases. J lost 9 bases, V lost 4 bases, and 8 bases had no gene match. Germline V gene data show CDR1 as LNHDA and CDR2 as SQIVND (reference sequence). This CDR3 has 16 residues. The CDR3 region has the DNA TGTGCCAGTAGTACCTTCACCGGGACAGGGGGTTCACCCCTCCACTTT. As protein: CASSTFTGTGGSPLHF.

The rearrangement links TRBV6-5 to TRBJ1-2, with TRBD1 matching 7 bases. The V and J ends lost 2 bases and 8 bases, in that order; junction bases with no gene match: 14. The CDR3 sequence is 16 residues long. Germline CDR1 MNHEY, CDR2 SVGAGI. CDR3 amino acids: CASSYEVTGSFGGYTF. The DNA of the CDR3 is TGTGCCAGCAGTTACGAAGTGACAGGGAGTTTTGGGGGCTACACCTTC.

The chain carries TRBV7-9 and TRBJ2-5; tentatively, D is TRBD2 (6 bases). The germline CDR1 and CDR2 sequences are SEHNR and FQNEAQ (reference sequence). The CDR3 length is 12 residues. Between the trimmed V and J ends, which lost 6 bases and 1 base, there was a span of 6 bases. CDR3 residues: CASRRGQETQYF. The CDR3 nucleotides are TGTGCCAGCAGGCGGGGCCAAGAGACCCAGTACTTC. Complete variable domain (other parts from reference TRBV7-9 and TRBJ2-5): DTGVSQNPRHKITKRGQNVTFRCDPISEHNRLYWYRQTLGQGPEFLTYFQNEAQLEKSRLLSDRFSAERPKGSFSTLEIQRTEQGDSAMYLCASRRGQETQYFGPGTRLLVL.

The rearrangement uses TRBV5-1 and TRBJ2-1, with no clear D. The CDR3 spans 16 residues. The V gene lost 4 bases and the J gene lost 0 bases, with 14 bases spanning the gap. Looked up from germline, CDR1 is SGHRS and CDR2 is YFSETQ. The CDR3 loop reads CASSQEAQSSYNEQFF. The CDR3 DNA sequence: TGCGCCAGCAGCCAAGAAGCGCAGAGCTCCTACAATGAGCAGTTCTTC.

V gene TRBV6-6 combines with J gene TRBJ2-1; 7 bases match TRBD2. CDR3 size: 13 residues. In germline, CDR1 is MNHNY, CDR2 SVGAGI (reference sequence). V shed 6 bases, J shed 3 bases, and the junction held 2 bases outside the gene matches. CDR3 residues: CASRLAIYNEQFF. The CDR3 DNA sequence: TGTGCCAGCAGACTAGCGATCTACAATGAGCAGTTCTTC.

V gene TRBV29-1 combines with J gene TRBJ2-7; no firm D call. Between the trimmed V and J ends, which lost 3 bases and 1 base, there was a span of 13 bases. This CDR3 is built from 14 residues. The germline CDR1 and CDR2 sequences are SQVTM and ANQGSEA. The CDR3 bases are TGCAGCGTTGAGGTCGGTCCCGATTCCTACGAGCAGTACTTC. Protein: CSVEVGPDSYEQYF.

DNA for the CDR3: TGTGCCAGTAGTATCTTTCAGGGGGCAAGCTATGGCTACACCTTC. This gives the protein CASSIFQGASYGYTF. The chain carries TRBV19 and TRBJ1-2; TRBD1 matches at 8 bases. The CDR3 is 15 residues long. Trimming took 3 bases from V and 4 from J; bases not matched to a gene: 7. Germline-derived CDR1 and CDR2 are LNHDA and SQIVND (reference sequence).

The chain employs TRBV19 and TRBJ1-2; weak D call: TRBD1 (6 bases). The V gene's germline CDR1 is LNHDA and CDR2 SQIVND (reference sequence). CDR3 size: 14 residues. V was trimmed by 5 bases and J by 2 bases, leaving 12 bases between them. CDR3 nucleotide sequence: TGTGCCAGTAGTTACCAGGGGACCAACTATGGCTACACCTTC. It translates to CASSYQGTNYGYTF.

This clone was observed a single time. This chain links TRBV6-5 with TRBJ1-6; no firm D call. This CDR3 spans 14 amino acids. CDR1 is MNHEY and CDR2 is SVGAGI in the germline V gene. V was pared by 2 bases and J by 10 bases, with 12 bases between. DNA of the CDR3: TGTGCCAGCAGTTACCCCGGGTACGAATCACCCCTCCACTTT. Translation: CASSYPGYESPLHF.

The chain employs TRBV15 and TRBJ2-1; TRBD2 is a possible D gene (6 bases). V lost 0 bases to trimming and J lost 14 bases, with 17 bases between them. Germline loops: CDR1 LNHNV, CDR2 YYDKDF (reference sequence). The CDR3 runs to 14 residues. CDR3 in amino acids: CATSRDAGTPFKFF. The CDR3 DNA is TGTGCCACCAGCAGAGACGCCGGGACTCCTTTCAAGTTCTTC.

This clone was picked up a small number of times. This rearrangement joins TRBV27 to TRBJ2-1; 10 bases map to TRBD1. Germline assignment: CDR1 MNHEY and CDR2 SMNVEV (reference sequence). The ends lost 2 bases at V and 8 bases at J; junction bases unmatched: 6. The CDR3 sequence is 15 residues long. The CDR3: CASSLRTGGVDEQFF. The CDR3 DNA is TGTGCCAGCAGTTTAAGGACAGGGGGAGTCGATGAGCAGTTCTTC.

This clone was picked up one time. V gene TRBV12-5 combines with J gene TRBJ2-1, with D hard to call. V lost 4 bases and J 12 bases, leaving 16 bases between the germline ends. CDR3 length: 13 amino acids. Per germline, CDR1 LGHNT and CDR2 FRNRAP. The CDR3 protein is CASGSEKTPGQFF. The CDR3 DNA is TGTGCTAGTGGTTCTGAAAAAACCCCGGGGCAGTTCTTC.

The rearrangement links TRBV5-4 to TRBJ2-7; the match to TRBD2 covers 7 bases. Trimming at V came to 4 bases and at J to 6 bases, leaving 13 bases not matched to a gene. This CDR3 is 15 amino acids long. Germline-derived CDR1 and CDR2 are SGHNT and YYREEE (reference sequence). This CDR3 is CASSPREGRGGEQYF. Written as DNA, the CDR3 is TGTGCCAGCAGCCCTAGGGAGGGGCGCGGGGGCGAGCAGTACTTC.